The present T cell receptor (beta chain) was sequenced within a study of CD8 T cells in ankylosing spondylitis. The V end was cut by 2 bases, the J end by 4 bases, with 11 bases between. The CDR3 spans 14 residues. By quantitative 5'-RACE with molecular barcodes, the TCR beta libraries were made. Each CDR3 protein is one row after TCRdb ran MiXCR on the 5' RACE reads. There are some 130,000 distinct CDR3 sequences in the sample; roughly 13% occur only once, and 2.5% to 3% lies in the top ten. Study-wide results and limits: Roughly 8 highly homologous variants made up a TCR beta motif that seemed to typify ankylosing spondylitis blood.

This clonotype was counted ten times or more. As yet, its antigen is unknown. The sample consisted of blood, either unsorted or a sorted T cell fraction (not recorded which). The sequence was collected from a female donor with ankylosing spondylitis or in good health (not recorded which). J is TRBJ2-5 and V is TRBV12-3 or TRBV12-4; the D call may be TRBD1 or TRBD2 (5 bases each). As DNA, the CDR3 is TGTGCCAGCAGTTTATGGGACCTTCCAGAGACCCAGTACTTC. This sequence encodes CASSLWDLPETQYF.